This T cell receptor (beta chain) stems from a study of T cells after yellow fever vaccination. Looking at the study overall: Each low-cell-number fraction was prepared by means of SMART-Seq v4 Ultra Low Input. Overall study results and limits: In post-booster samples, most primary-vaccination clones reappeared (approximately 95% CD4, roughly 90% CD8). Weaker in magnitude, the secondary response showed a faster peak on day 5 versus 15.

After removal of 3 bases from V and 7 bases from J, the junction contained 7 bases not matched to a gene. The CDR3 extends over 14 amino acids. CDR1 and CDR2 from the germline V gene are DFQATT and SNEGSKA (reference sequence). This clonotype was found a few times. Its antigen is unknown. From the 5' RACE reads, TCRdb called clonotypes with MiXCR, one entry per CDR3 protein. Of hundreds of thousands of distinct CDR3 sequences listed, about 17% are singletons. The receptor comes from a man aged 18 to 29 who received the YFV17D yellow fever vaccine. This rearrangement joins TRBV20-1 to TRBJ2-5; 11 bases match TRBD2. The sequencing used PBMCs, collected before the yellow fever booster vaccination. The CDR3 nucleotides read TGCAGTGCTAGCTCTAGCGGGGGGCGTGGGACCCAGTACTTC. The encoded protein is CSASSSGGRGTQYF.